The rows below give T cell receptor beta chains drawn from one sample of a study of cytomegalovirus exposure and HLA in healthy donors. Profiled with immunoSEQ multiplex PCR; TCRdb holds only in-frame clones, not every one. The repertoire has just over 65,000 clones, more than 80% of them found once; the top ten carry 6.5% to 8%. Sequenced: PBMCs. The source is a human donor in good health. CDR3s include the opening cysteine and the closing phenylalanine or tryptophan. Each record gives: J gene, V gene, D gene, clone size, CDR3 DNA, CDR3 protein. The D gene is left open where the match is weak. The size entry is marked missing in some rows and otherwise reads once, few, many or a size class.

J gene: TRBJ2-5
V gene: TRBV5-4
D gene: TRBD1
clone size: .
CDR3 DNA: TGTGCCAGCAGCTTGGAGGGGGCCCAGGGGACCCAGTACTTC
CDR3 protein: CASSLEGAQGTQYF

J gene: TRBJ1-2
V gene: TRBV19
D gene: .
clone size: .
CDR3 DNA: TGTGCCAGTAGTTATCTCGAGGACTACACCTTC
CDR3 protein: CASSYLEDYTF

J gene: TRBJ2-1
V gene: TRBV27
D gene: .
clone size: .
CDR3 DNA: TGTGCCAGCAGTCCTCTTGGGTGGCAGCGAAGCTCCTACAATGAGCAGTTCTTC
CDR3 protein: CASSPLGWQRSSYNEQFF

J gene: TRBJ2-5
V gene: TRBV5-1
D gene: TRBD2
clone size: few
CDR3 DNA: TGCGCCAGCAGCTTAGATAAGCGGGGCTTGGACCAAGAGACCCAGTACTTC
CDR3 protein: CASSLDKRGLDQETQYF

J gene: TRBJ1-2
V gene: TRBV7-2
D gene: .
clone size: .
CDR3 DNA: TGTGCCAGCAGCTCGCCCGGGGGGGGTTACGGCTATGGCTACACCTTC
CDR3 protein: CASSSPGGGYGYGYTF

J gene: TRBJ2-5
V gene: TRBV5-8
D gene: .
clone size: .
CDR3 DNA: TGTGCCAGCAGCTTGTATCGGGGAGGAGGAGAGACCCAGTACTTC
CDR3 protein: CASSLYRGGGETQYF

J gene: TRBJ1-4
V gene: TRBV2
D gene: TRBD1
clone size: few
CDR3 DNA: TGTGCCAGCAGTACCGACAGGGGGCACGAAAAACTGTTTTTT
CDR3 protein: CASSTDRGHEKLFF

J gene: TRBJ1-2
V gene: TRBV5-1
D gene: TRBD1
clone size: .
CDR3 DNA: TGCGCCAGCAGCTTGGCCGGGACAGTGGATGGCTACACCTTC
CDR3 protein: CASSLAGTVDGYTF

J gene: TRBJ1-1
V gene: TRBV7-9
D gene: TRBD1
clone size: .
CDR3 DNA: TGTTCCAGCAGCTTAGGGACAGTGGACACTGAAGCTTTCTTT
CDR3 protein: CSSSLGTVDTEAFF

J gene: TRBJ2-1
V gene: TRBV2
D gene: .
clone size: once
CDR3 DNA: TGTGCCAGCAGTGTGGGGACACCTCCATATCCGTTCTTC
CDR3 protein: CASSVGTPPYPFF

J gene: TRBJ2-7
V gene: TRBV5-1
D gene: TRBD2
clone size: .
CDR3 DNA: TGCGCCAGCAGCTTGATACTAGCGGGGGGCCCTGATGCCGAGCAGTACTTC
CDR3 protein: CASSLILAGGPDAEQYF

J gene: TRBJ2-7
V gene: TRBV4-1
D gene: .
clone size: medium-sized
CDR3 DNA: TGCGCCAGCAGCCAAGAACAGCTTCACTCCTACGAGCAGTACTTC
CDR3 protein: CASSQEQLHSYEQYF

J gene: TRBJ1-3
V gene: TRBV30
D gene: TRBD1
clone size: few
CDR3 DNA: TGTGCCTGGAGCATGGGAGGGACAGGCGGAAACACCATATATTTT
CDR3 protein: CAWSMGGTGGNTIYF

J gene: TRBJ1-4
V gene: TRBV5-1
D gene: .
clone size: few
CDR3 DNA: TGCGCCAGCAGCTTGTCGGGGGTTAGGGGAGAAAAACTGTTTTTT
CDR3 protein: CASSLSGVRGEKLFF

J gene: TRBJ1-1
V gene: TRBV18
D gene: .
clone size: .
CDR3 DNA: TGTGCCAGCTCCCTCAACCGGGACAATAGTGCTTTCTTT
CDR3 protein: CASSLNRDNSAFF

J gene: TRBJ2-1
V gene: TRBV19
D gene: .
clone size: .
CDR3 DNA: TGTGCCAGTAGTATAGCGGTCGAGGAGCAGTTCTTC
CDR3 protein: CASSIAVEEQFF

J gene: TRBJ2-7
V gene: TRBV2
D gene: .
clone size: .
CDR3 DNA: TGTGCCAGCAAAATGGAAGCGTACGAGCAGTACTTC
CDR3 protein: CASKMEAYEQYF

J gene: TRBJ2-7
V gene: TRBV30
D gene: TRBD2
clone size: .
CDR3 DNA: TGTGCCTGGAGTGTAGGCCGGACTAGCGAGCAGTACTTC
CDR3 protein: CAWSVGRTSEQYF

J gene: TRBJ1-6
V gene: TRBV5-1
D gene: .
clone size: .
CDR3 DNA: TGCGCCAGCAGCTTAGGAGGGAGGGGGTCACCCCTCCACTTT
CDR3 protein: CASSLGGRGSPLHF

J gene: TRBJ2-3
V gene: TRBV11-2
D gene: .
clone size: .
CDR3 DNA: TGTGCCAGCAGCTTTACGTCCCTTGACGGGGCAGATACGCAGTATTTT
CDR3 protein: CASSFTSLDGADTQYF

J gene: TRBJ1-2
V gene: TRBV2
D gene: TRBD1
clone size: .
CDR3 DNA: TGTGCCAGCACGCAGGGACAGCGGGGGAGGGTCAATGGCTACACCTTC
CDR3 protein: CASTQGQRGRVNGYTF

J gene: TRBJ2-5
V gene: TRBV9
D gene: TRBD2
clone size: .
CDR3 DNA: TGTGCCAGCAGCCCCGGACTAGCGGGGAGCCAAGAGACCCAGTACTTC
CDR3 protein: CASSPGLAGSQETQYF

J gene: TRBJ1-2
V gene: TRBV6-1
D gene: .
clone size: .
CDR3 DNA: TGTGCCAGCAGTGAATACAGGGAATATGGCTACACCTTC
CDR3 protein: CASSEYREYGYTF

J gene: TRBJ1-1
V gene: TRBV4-1
D gene: .
clone size: .
CDR3 DNA: TGCGCCAGCAGCCAAGATCTGTCGGGGGTGAGCACTGAAGCTTTCTTT
CDR3 protein: CASSQDLSGVSTEAFF

J gene: TRBJ2-1
V gene: TRBV5-6
D gene: TRBD2
clone size: .
CDR3 DNA: TGTGCCAGCAGAACCGGCGGACTAGCCGGGGATGAGCAGTTCTTC
CDR3 protein: CASRTGGLAGDEQFF

J gene: TRBJ1-3
V gene: TRBV30
D gene: .
clone size: .
CDR3 DNA: TGTGCCTGGAGTGAGACAGGCCGCTCTGGAAACACCATATATTTT
CDR3 protein: CAWSETGRSGNTIYF

J gene: TRBJ2-5
V gene: TRBV11-2
D gene: TRBD1
clone size: .
CDR3 DNA: TGTGCCAGCAGCCGCGACAGGGCAGAGACCCAGTACTTC
CDR3 protein: CASSRDRAETQYF

J gene: TRBJ2-1
V gene: TRBV4-2
D gene: TRBD2
clone size: .
CDR3 DNA: TGTGCCAGCAGCCAAGGTCTAGCGGTCAATGAGCAGTTCTTC
CDR3 protein: CASSQGLAVNEQFF

J gene: TRBJ1-5
V gene: TRBV2
D gene: TRBD1
clone size: .
CDR3 DNA: TGTGCCAGCAGTTACCAGGGGGGAGGCCAGCCCCAGCATTTT
CDR3 protein: CASSYQGGGQPQHF

J gene: TRBJ1-2
V gene: TRBV5-1
D gene: TRBD1
clone size: .
CDR3 DNA: TGCGCCAGCAATCGGGACAGGGGGAGCGGCTACACCTTC
CDR3 protein: CASNRDRGSGYTF

J gene: TRBJ2-7
V gene: TRBV5-1
D gene: TRBD1
clone size: once
CDR3 DNA: TGCGCCAGCAGCTATGACAGGGGGCGCGCCGAGCAGTACTTC
CDR3 protein: CASSYDRGRAEQYF

J gene: TRBJ1-1
V gene: TRBV18
D gene: .
clone size: .
CDR3 DNA: TGTGCCAGCTCCCGGGACATGAACACTGAAGCTTTCTTT
CDR3 protein: CASSRDMNTEAFF

J gene: TRBJ1-1
V gene: TRBV5-1
D gene: .
clone size: .
CDR3 DNA: TGCGCCAGCAGCTTGAGTGCGGCGAACACTGAAGCTTTCTTT
CDR3 protein: CASSLSAANTEAFF

J gene: TRBJ2-1
V gene: TRBV6-1
D gene: TRBD2
clone size: .
CDR3 DNA: TGTGCCAGCAGTGAAGGCTCCGGGACTAGCGTCAGCAATGAGCAGTTCTTC
CDR3 protein: CASSEGSGTSVSNEQFF

J gene: TRBJ2-3
V gene: TRBV7-2
D gene: TRBD2
clone size: .
CDR3 DNA: TGTGCCAGCAGTCTAGGACTAGCGGCCACAGATACGCAGTATTTT
CDR3 protein: CASSLGLAATDTQYF

J gene: TRBJ2-1
V gene: TRBV5-4
D gene: TRBD1
clone size: once
CDR3 DNA: TGTGCCAGCAGCGACACAGGGGGAGGCTACAATGAGCAGTTCTTC
CDR3 protein: CASSDTGGGYNEQFF

J gene: TRBJ2-5
V gene: TRBV2
D gene: .
clone size: .
CDR3 DNA: TGTGCCAGCTCCCGGGTTGAGCGAGAAGAGACCCAGTACTTC
CDR3 protein: CASSRVEREETQYF

J gene: TRBJ1-1
V gene: TRBV7-6
D gene: .
clone size: .
CDR3 DNA: TGTGCCAGCAGCCGTACTGACGAAGAGGGAGGCACTGAAGCTTTCTTT
CDR3 protein: CASSRTDEEGGTEAFF

J gene: TRBJ2-5
V gene: TRBV4-1
D gene: .
clone size: .
CDR3 DNA: TGCGCCAGCAGCCAAGTAGCCGGGGGGCGAGCGCGGGAGACCCAGTACTTC
CDR3 protein: CASSQVAGGRARETQYF

J gene: TRBJ1-1
V gene: TRBV6-5
D gene: TRBD1
clone size: .
CDR3 DNA: TGTGCCAGCACCGGGACAGTGAACACTGAAGCTTTCTTT
CDR3 protein: CASTGTVNTEAFF